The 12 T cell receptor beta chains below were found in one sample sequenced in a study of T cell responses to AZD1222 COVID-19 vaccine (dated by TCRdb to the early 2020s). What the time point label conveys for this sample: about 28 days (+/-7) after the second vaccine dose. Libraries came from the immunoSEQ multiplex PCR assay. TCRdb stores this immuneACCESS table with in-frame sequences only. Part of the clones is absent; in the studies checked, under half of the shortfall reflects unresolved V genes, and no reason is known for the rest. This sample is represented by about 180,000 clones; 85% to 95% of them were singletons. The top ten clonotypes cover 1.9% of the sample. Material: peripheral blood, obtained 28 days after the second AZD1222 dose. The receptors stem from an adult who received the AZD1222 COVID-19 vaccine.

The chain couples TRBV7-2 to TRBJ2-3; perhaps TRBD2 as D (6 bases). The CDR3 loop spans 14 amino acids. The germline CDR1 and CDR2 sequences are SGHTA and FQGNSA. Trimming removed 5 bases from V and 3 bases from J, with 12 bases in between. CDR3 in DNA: TGTGCCAGCAGCCCCCGGGGGAAGACAGATACGCAGTATTTT. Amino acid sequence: CASSPRGKTDTQYF.

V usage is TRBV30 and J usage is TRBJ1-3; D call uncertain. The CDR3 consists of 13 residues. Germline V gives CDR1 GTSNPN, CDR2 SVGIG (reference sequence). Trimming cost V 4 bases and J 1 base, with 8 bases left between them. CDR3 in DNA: TGTGCCTGGACCGTGACTTCTGGAAACACCATATATTTT. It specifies CAWTVTSGNTIYF.

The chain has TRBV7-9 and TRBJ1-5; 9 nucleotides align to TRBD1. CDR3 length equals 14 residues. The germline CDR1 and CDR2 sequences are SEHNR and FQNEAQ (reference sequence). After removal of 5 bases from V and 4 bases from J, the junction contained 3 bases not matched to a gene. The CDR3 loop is CASSRQGENQPQHF. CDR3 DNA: TGTGCCAGCAGCCGACAGGGGGAGAATCAGCCCCAGCATTTT.

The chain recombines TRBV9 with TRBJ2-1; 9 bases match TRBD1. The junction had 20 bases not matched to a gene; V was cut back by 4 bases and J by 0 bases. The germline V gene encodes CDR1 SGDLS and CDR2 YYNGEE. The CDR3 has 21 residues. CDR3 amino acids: CASSLQMDRGSGVSSYNEQFF. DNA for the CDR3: TGTGCCAGCAGCCTACAAATGGACAGGGGTAGCGGAGTGAGCTCCTACAATGAGCAGTTCTTC. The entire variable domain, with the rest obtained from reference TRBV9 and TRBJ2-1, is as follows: DSGVTQTPKHLITATGQRVTLRCSPRSGDLSVYWYQQSLDQGLQFLIQYYNGEERAKGNILERFSAQQFPDLHSELNLSSLELGDSALYFCASSLQMDRGSGVSSYNEQFFGPGTRLTVL.

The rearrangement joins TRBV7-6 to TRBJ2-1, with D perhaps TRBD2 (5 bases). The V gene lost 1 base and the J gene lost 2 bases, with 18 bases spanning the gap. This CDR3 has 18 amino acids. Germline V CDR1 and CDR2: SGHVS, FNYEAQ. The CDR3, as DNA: TGTGCCAGCAGCTTAGGGGAAGGTGAGGGTGGGCCCTACAATGAGCAGTTCTTC. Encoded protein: CASSLGEGEGGPYNEQFF.

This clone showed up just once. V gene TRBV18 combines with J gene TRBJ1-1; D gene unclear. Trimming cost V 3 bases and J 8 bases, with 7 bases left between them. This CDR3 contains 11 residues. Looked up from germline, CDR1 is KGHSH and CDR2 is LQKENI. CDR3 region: CASSPLAEAFF. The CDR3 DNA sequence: TGTGCCAGCTCACCGCTAGCAGAAGCTTTCTTT.

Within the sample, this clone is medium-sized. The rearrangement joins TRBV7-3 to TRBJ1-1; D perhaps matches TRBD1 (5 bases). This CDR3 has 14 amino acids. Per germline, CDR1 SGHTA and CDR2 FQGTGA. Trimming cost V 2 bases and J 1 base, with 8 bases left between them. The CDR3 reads CASSLHQGNTEAFF. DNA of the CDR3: TGTGCCAGCAGCTTACATCAGGGGAACACTGAAGCTTTCTTT.

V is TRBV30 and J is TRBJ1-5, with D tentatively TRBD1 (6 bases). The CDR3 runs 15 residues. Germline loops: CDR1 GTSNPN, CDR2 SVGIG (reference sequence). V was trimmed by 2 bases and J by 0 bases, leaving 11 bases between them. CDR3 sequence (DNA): TGTGCCTGGAGTCAGGGGCTTAATAGCAATCAGCCCCAGCATTTT. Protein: CAWSQGLNSNQPQHF.

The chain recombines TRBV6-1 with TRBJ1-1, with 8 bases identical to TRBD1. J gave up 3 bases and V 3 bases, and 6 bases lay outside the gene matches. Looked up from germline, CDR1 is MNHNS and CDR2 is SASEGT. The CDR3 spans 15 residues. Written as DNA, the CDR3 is TGTGCCAGCAGTGACGGACAGGGACGGTACACTGAAGCTTTCTTT. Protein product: CASSDGQGRYTEAFF.

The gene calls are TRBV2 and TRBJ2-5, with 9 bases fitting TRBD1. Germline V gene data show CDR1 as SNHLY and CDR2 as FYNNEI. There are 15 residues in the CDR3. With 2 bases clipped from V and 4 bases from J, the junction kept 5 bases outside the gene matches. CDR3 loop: CASSESGGQGETQYF. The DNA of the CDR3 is TGTGCCAGCAGTGAAAGTGGGGGACAGGGAGAGACCCAGTACTTC.

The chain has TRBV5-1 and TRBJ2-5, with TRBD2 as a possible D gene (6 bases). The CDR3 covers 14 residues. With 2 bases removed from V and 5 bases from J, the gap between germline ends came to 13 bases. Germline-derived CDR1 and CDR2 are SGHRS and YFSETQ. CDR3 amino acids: CASSFGGGGETQYF. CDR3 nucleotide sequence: TGCGCCAGCAGCTTTGGGGGAGGAGGGGAGACCCAGTACTTC. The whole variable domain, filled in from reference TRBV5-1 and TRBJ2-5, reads KAGVTQTPRYLIKTRGQQVTLSCSPISGHRSVSWYQQTPGQGLQFLFEYFSETQRNKGNFPGRFSGRQFSNSRSEMNVSTLELGDSALYLCASSFGGGGETQYFGPGTRLLVL.

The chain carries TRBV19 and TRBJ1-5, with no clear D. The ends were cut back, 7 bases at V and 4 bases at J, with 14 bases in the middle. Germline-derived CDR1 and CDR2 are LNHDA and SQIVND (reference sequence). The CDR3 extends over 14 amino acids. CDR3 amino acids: CASTPSSGNQPQHF. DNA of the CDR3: TGTGCCAGTACCCCTTCCTCGGGTAATCAGCCCCAGCATTTT.